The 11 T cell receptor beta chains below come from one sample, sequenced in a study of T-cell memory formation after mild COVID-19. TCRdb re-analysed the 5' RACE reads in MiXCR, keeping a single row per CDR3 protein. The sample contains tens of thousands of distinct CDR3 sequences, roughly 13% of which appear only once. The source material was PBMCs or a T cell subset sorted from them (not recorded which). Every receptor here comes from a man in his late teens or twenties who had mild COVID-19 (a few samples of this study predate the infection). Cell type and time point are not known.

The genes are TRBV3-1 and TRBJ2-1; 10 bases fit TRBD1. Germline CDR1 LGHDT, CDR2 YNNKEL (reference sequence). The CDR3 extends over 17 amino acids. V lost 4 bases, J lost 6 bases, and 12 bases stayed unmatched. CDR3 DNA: TGTGCCAGCAGCCCCCCACCCGGGACAGGGGTGGGCAATGAGCAGTTCTTC. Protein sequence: CASSPPPGTGVGNEQFF.

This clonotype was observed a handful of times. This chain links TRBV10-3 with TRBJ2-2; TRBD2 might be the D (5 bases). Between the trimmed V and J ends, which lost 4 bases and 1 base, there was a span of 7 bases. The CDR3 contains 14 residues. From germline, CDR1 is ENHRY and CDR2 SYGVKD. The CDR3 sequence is CAISVGGNTGELFF. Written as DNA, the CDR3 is TGTGCCATCAGTGTCGGAGGGAACACCGGGGAGCTGTTTTTT.

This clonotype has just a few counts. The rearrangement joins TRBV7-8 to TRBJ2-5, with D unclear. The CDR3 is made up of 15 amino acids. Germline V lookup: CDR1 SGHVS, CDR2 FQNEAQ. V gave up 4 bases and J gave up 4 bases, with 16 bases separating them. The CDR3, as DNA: TGTGCCAGCAGCTCGAACCCCCTGGGCATAGAGACCCAGTACTTC. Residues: CASSSNPLGIETQYF.

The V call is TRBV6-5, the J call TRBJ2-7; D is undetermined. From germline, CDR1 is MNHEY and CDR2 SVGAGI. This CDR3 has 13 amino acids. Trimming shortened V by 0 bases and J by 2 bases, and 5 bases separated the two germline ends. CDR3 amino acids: CASSYSIAYEQYF. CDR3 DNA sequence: TGTGCCAGCAGTTACTCGATAGCCTACGAGCAGTACTTC.

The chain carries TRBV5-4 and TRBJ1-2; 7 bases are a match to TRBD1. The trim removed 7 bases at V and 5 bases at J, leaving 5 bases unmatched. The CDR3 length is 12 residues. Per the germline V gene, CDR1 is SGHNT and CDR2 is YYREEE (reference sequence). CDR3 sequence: CASQGVEYGYTF. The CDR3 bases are TGTGCCAGCCAGGGGGTTGAGTATGGCTACACCTTC.

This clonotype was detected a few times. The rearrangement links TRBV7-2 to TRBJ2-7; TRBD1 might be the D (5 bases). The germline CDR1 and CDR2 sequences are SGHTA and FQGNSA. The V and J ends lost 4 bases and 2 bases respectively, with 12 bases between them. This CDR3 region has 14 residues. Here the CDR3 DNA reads TGTGCCAGCAGCTCCCCCCTAGGGGCCTACGAGCAGTACTTC. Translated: CASSSPLGAYEQYF.

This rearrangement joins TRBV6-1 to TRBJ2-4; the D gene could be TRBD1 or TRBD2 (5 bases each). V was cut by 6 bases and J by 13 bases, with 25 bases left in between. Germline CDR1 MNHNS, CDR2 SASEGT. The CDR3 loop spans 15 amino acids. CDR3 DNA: TGTGCCAGCAGCCACCACCCCCCCGGGGCAGCGAGACAGTACTTC. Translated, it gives CASSHHPPGAARQYF.

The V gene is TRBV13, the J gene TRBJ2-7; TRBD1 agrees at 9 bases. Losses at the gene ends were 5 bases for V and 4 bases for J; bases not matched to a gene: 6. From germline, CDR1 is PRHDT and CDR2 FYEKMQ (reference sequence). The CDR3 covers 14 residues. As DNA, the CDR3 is TGTGCCAGCAGCCTTCCGGGACAGGGTTACGAGCAGTACTTC. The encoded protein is CASSLPGQGYEQYF.

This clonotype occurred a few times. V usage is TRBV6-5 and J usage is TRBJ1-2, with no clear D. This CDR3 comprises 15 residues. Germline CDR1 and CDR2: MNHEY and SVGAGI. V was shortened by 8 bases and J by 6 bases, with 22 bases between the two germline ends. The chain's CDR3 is CASSPPGLLRDGYTF. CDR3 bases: TGTGCCAGCTCGCCCCCAGGACTCCTAAGGGATGGCTACACCTTC.

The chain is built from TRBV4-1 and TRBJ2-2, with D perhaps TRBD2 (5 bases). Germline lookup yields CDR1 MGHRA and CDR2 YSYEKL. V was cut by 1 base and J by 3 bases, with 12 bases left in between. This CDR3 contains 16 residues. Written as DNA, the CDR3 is TGCGCCAGCAGCCAAGTAAGAATGCGGGACACCGGGGAGCTGTTTTTT. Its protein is CASSQVRMRDTGELFF.

DNA for the CDR3: TGCGCCAGCTACCAGGCCAGACTCACAGATACGCAGTATTTT. Amino acid sequence: CASYQARLTDTQYF. The chain is built from TRBV5-1 and TRBJ2-3, with D unresolved. Germline CDR1 SGHRS, CDR2 YFSETQ. This CDR3 region has 14 residues. The ends were cut back, 7 bases at V and 2 bases at J, with 14 bases in the middle.